This T cell receptor beta chain comes out of a study of blood T cell repertoires in COVID-19. To note about this clone: Other nucleotide sequences in the sample specify the same CDR3.

Here immunoSEQ multiplex PCR was the method, and the copy in TCRdb shows in-frame clones only, minus some. Counted here are roughly 180,000 clones, 80% to 90% occurring once; the ten biggest clones make up roughly 10%. Germline V lookup: CDR1 LNHDA, CDR2 SQIVND (reference sequence). This CDR3 comprises 13 residues. Germline trimming cut 5 bases from V and 1 base from J; bases unmatched to any gene: 0. The chain combines TRBV19 with TRBJ1-1; 8 bases agree with TRBD1. The sequence was collected from a man aged 40-49 years who had recovered from COVID-19. Sequencing was performed on PBMCs or T cells enriched from blood (not recorded which). The CDR3 DNA follows: TGTGCCAGTAGTGGACAGGGGAACACTGAAGCTTTCTTT. Encoded protein: CASSGQGNTEAFF.